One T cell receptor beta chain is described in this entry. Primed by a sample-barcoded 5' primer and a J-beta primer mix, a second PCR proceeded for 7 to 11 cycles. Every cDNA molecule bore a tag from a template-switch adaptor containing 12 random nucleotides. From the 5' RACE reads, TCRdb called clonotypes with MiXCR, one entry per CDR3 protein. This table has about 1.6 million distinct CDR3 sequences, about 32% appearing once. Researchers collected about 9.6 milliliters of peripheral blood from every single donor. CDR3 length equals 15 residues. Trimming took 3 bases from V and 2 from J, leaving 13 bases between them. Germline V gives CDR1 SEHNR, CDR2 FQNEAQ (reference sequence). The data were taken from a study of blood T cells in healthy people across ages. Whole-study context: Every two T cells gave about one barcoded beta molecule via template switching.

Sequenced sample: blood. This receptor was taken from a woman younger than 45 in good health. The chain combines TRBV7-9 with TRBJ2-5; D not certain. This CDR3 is CASSFSRRLQETQYF. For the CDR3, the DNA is TGTGCCAGCAGCTTCTCTAGAAGGTTGCAAGAGACCCAGTACTTC.